This T cell receptor (beta chain) was sequenced in a study of spatial heterogeneity in lung cancer. This clonotype has at least ten counts. The time point: sample taken at primary tumor resection. The authors sequenced whole RNA from tumor, nontumor lung or frozen PBMC without sorting. In TCRdb, the 5' RACE reads were re-called with MiXCR into one record per CDR3 protein. The sample consists of 90,000 to 95,000 distinct CDR3 sequences, about 12% of them appearing once. V was cut by 0 bases and J by 2 bases, with 8 bases left in between. CDR3 length equals 15 residues. CDR1 and CDR2 (germline): MGHRA, YSYEKL.

The sequence derives from a male donor with early-stage non-small cell lung cancer. The sequencing used PBMCs, collected at surgery. The V gene is TRBV4-1, the J gene TRBJ1-3, with D maybe TRBD1 (5 bases). The CDR3 is CASSQDRAAGNTIYF. Here the CDR3 DNA reads TGCGCCAGCAGCCAAGACAGGGCGGCTGGAAACACCATATATTTT.